These T cell receptor beta chains were read from a single sample in a study of graft-versus-host responses after intestinal transplantation. These TCRs' antigens remain unknown. Assay used: immunoSEQ multiplex PCR; TCRdb lists only in-frame clones, some missing. The data hold tens of thousands of clones, with 89% observed a single time. This specimen was unstimulated CD8+ T cells sorted from spleen or lymph node cells, taken before intestinal transplant. These TCRs come from a human donor who received an intestinal transplant. The CDR3 runs from the conserved cysteine through the conserved F or W. Fields, in order: V gene, J gene, D gene, clone size, CDR3 DNA, CDR3 protein. The D gene is left open where the match is weak. Clone size appears in some rows only: once, few, many, or a class for an expanded clone.

>TRBV5-6|TRBJ2-1|TRBD2|.
TGTGCCAGCAGCCTGGGGGCGGGAGGTTCCTCATATGAGCAGTTCTTC
CASSLGAGGSSYEQFF
>TRBV7-8|TRBJ2-7|.|.
TGTGCCAGCAGGGCCCCCGACTCCTACGAGCAGTACTTC
CASRAPDSYEQYF
>TRBV14|TRBJ1-2|.|.
TGTGTCAGCAGCCAAGAAGGAAACAGGGATGGCTACACCTTC
CVSSQEGNRDGYTF
>TRBV28|TRBJ2-1|.|.
TGTGCCAGCAGTTTCGCAGGGTATGAGCAGTTCTTC
CASSFAGYEQFF
>TRBV5-1|TRBJ2-5|.|.
TGCGCCAGCAGCTTGGCCGGGTATCCCTCGGAGACCCAGTACTTC
CASSLAGYPSETQYF
>TRBV6-1|TRBJ1-4|.|.
TGTGCCAGCAGTGAAGTATCAGGGGTAAATGAAAAACTGTTTTTT
CASSEVSGVNEKLFF
>TRBV15|TRBJ1-2|.|.
TGTGCCACCAGCAGCACGGTGGAGGGTCAAGATCGGTATGGCTACACCTTC
CATSSTVEGQDRYGYTF
>TRBV28|TRBJ1-5|.|.
TGTGCCAGCAGTTTATTCAGGGCCCTCAATCAGCCCCAGCATTTT
CASSLFRALNQPQHF
>TRBV5-1|TRBJ1-4|.|.
TGCGCCAGCAGCTTGAGGGAGGGTGAAAAACTGTTTTTT
CASSLREGEKLFF
>TRBV29-1|TRBJ2-7|.|once
TGCAGCGTTGGTAGCGGAGGGGGCGGATACGAGCAGTACTTC
CSVGSGGGGYEQYF
>TRBV4-1|TRBJ1-1|TRBD1|once
TGCGCCAGCAGCCCAGTCCGGACAGGGGCGTTGAACACTGAAGCTTTCTTT
CASSPVRTGALNTEAFF
>TRBV19|TRBJ2-7|TRBD1|.
TGTGCCAGTAGTAGGACGGACAGGGCCTACGAGCAGTACTTC
CASSRTDRAYEQYF
>TRBV29-1|TRBJ2-1|.|.
TGCAGCGTTGTTGTCGGTAACAATGAGCAGTTCTTC
CSVVVGNNEQFF
>TRBV6-6|TRBJ2-5|TRBD2|.
TGTGCCAGCAGTTTGACTAGCGGGGGAGTTGAGGAGACCCAGTACTTC
CASSLTSGGVEETQYF
>TRBV4-1|TRBJ2-1|TRBD2|.
TGCGCCAGCAGCCAAGGGTACGGGACTAGCTCCTACAATGAGCAGTTCTTC
CASSQGYGTSSYNEQFF
>TRBV7-9|TRBJ1-5|.|.
TGTGCCAGCAGCCCTGGGGCCTCTCAGCCCCAGCATTTT
CASSPGASQPQHF
>TRBV4-1|TRBJ1-4|TRBD1|.
TGCGCCAGCAGTCCTCCGAGGACAGGGGTGAGGGGTAATGAAAAACTGTTTTTT
CASSPPRTGVRGNEKLFF
>TRBV27|TRBJ2-7|TRBD1|.
TGTGCCAGCAGTATAGACAGGGGGCTTGAAGTCTACGAGCAGTACTTC
CASSIDRGLEVYEQYF
>TRBV30|TRBJ2-7|TRBD2|.
TGTGCCTGGTCTAGCGGGCTCACCTACGAGCAGTACTTC
CAWSSGLTYEQYF
>TRBV2|TRBJ2-1|TRBD2|.
TGTGCCAGCAGAGGCGGCGGGAGGGGCAATGAGCAGTTCTTC
CASRGGGRGNEQFF
>TRBV27|TRBJ1-3|.|.
TGTGCCAGCAGTTTCGGGGGGTCTGGAAACACCATATATTTT
CASSFGGSGNTIYF
>TRBV9|TRBJ2-1|TRBD2|.
TGTGCCAGCAGCGTAGTTCCTATTTTCGGGAGGGAAGATGAGCAGTTCTTC
CASSVVPIFGREDEQFF
>TRBV2|TRBJ2-2|.|.
TGTGCCAGCAGTTCCCCGACAGGGAACACCGGGGAGCTGTTTTTT
CASSSPTGNTGELFF
>TRBV19|TRBJ2-3|TRBD1|.
TGTGCCAGTAGTAACAGGGGTGCAGATACGCAGTATTTT
CASSNRGADTQYF
>TRBV30|TRBJ1-6|.|.
TGTGCCTGGAGTGTAGCCCCCCGTGACTATAATTCACCCCTCCACTTT
CAWSVAPRDYNSPLHF
>TRBV2|TRBJ2-1|TRBD1|.
TGTGCCAGCAGGAACAGGGGCGGGTACAATGAGCAGTTCTTC
CASRNRGGYNEQFF
>TRBV10-3|TRBJ2-5|TRBD2|.
TGTGCCACGCAGCGGGGATTCCGGGGGGTAGGGCGAGAGACCCAGTACTTC
CATQRGFRGVGRETQYF
>TRBV13|TRBJ2-3|.|.
TGTGCCAGCAGCCCTTTAGGGGGGGGCACAGATACGCAGTATTTT
CASSPLGGGTDTQYF
>TRBV4-1|TRBJ2-2|.|.
TGCGCCAGCAGCCAACTGACAGGCACCGGGGAGCTGTTTTTT
CASSQLTGTGELFF
>TRBV4-1|TRBJ1-6|.|.
TGCGCCAGCAGCCAAGATAGTACGTTAACGTATAATTCACCCCTCCACTTT
CASSQDSTLTYNSPLHF
>TRBV4-1|TRBJ1-5|.|.
TGCGCCAGCAGCCAGACAGAACTCAATCAGCCCCAGCATTTT
CASSQTELNQPQHF